The 3 T cell receptor beta chains below all came from one sample that was sequenced in a study of blood T cell repertoires in COVID-19. Method: immunoSEQ multiplex PCR; TCRdb's copy keeps in-frame clones and lacks some. The profile shows 100,000 to 150,000 clones, about 74% of them singletons. Sequenced input: peripheral blood. The receptors derive from an elderly man with COVID-19, enrolled during active disease.

A single count supports this clone. The rearrangement links TRBV2 to TRBJ2-7; the match to TRBD1 covers 9 bases. J gave up 1 base and V 5 bases, and 6 bases lay outside the gene matches. The CDR3 loop spans 15 amino acids. Germline V gene sequence: CDR1 SNHLY, CDR2 FYNNEI. This chain's CDR3 is CASSQTGGLSYEQYF. CDR3 DNA sequence: TGTGCCAGCAGTCAGACAGGGGGACTGTCCTACGAGCAGTACTTC.

The chain has TRBV6-5 and TRBJ2-3; D is uncertain. The germline CDR1 and CDR2 sequences are MNHEY and SVGAGI. The CDR3 is 15 amino acids. Trimming shortened V by 2 bases and J by 2 bases, and 11 bases separated the two germline ends. CDR3 in amino acids: CASSYGRLYTDTQYF. CDR3 nucleotides: TGTGCCAGCAGTTACGGCAGGTTGTACACAGATACGCAGTATTTT.

This chain connects TRBV30 to TRBJ2-7, with 8 bases matching TRBD2. This CDR3 comprises 14 residues. Germline CDR1 is GTSNPN and CDR2 is SVGIG (reference sequence). V gave up 2 bases and J gave up 3 bases; unmatched junction bases: 6. CDR3 residues: CAWSSGGNSYEQYF. CDR3 nucleotides: TGTGCCTGGAGTTCGGGAGGGAATAGCTACGAGCAGTACTTC.